These T cell receptor beta chains were read from a single sample in a study of blood T cell repertoires in COVID-19. The repertoire was sequenced with immunoSEQ multiplex PCR; TCRdb's copy has only in-frame clones and lacks some. The sample yields fewer than 30,000 clones, about 80% seen once. Sequenced sample: peripheral blood. These receptors were collected from a man between 65 and 80 years old with active COVID-19. CDR3s include the opening cysteine and the closing phenylalanine or tryptophan. The D gene is left open where the match is weak. Expanded clones get a size class; other rows say once, few or many, or leave the size out.

once,.,TRBJ2-7,TRBV6-5,CASNVIRSYEQYF,TGTGCCAGCAACGTTATAAGGAGCTACGAGCAGTACTTC
.,TRBD2,TRBJ2-1,TRBV19,CASKEWRGARNEQFF,TGTGCCAGTAAAGAATGGCGGGGGGCCCGCAATGAGCAGTTCTTC
.,TRBD1,TRBJ2-5,TRBV11-3,CASSTGQGRRETQYF,TGTGCCAGCAGCACGGGACAGGGGAGAAGGGAGACCCAGTACTTC
.,.,TRBJ1-2,TRBV6-5,CASSYRGTLYSGYTF,TGTGCCAGCAGTTACAGGGGGACCCTGTACTCTGGCTACACCTTC
.,.,TRBJ1-5,TRBV19,CASSIQINQPQHF,TGTGCCAGTAGTATACAAATCAATCAGCCCCAGCATTTT
.,.,TRBJ2-1,TRBV28,CASGGGGTIFPNEQFF,TGTGCCAGCGGCGGGGGCGGGACAATCTTTCCGAATGAGCAGTTCTTC
once,TRBD2,TRBJ2-3,TRBV7-6,CASSLGGAGLAVSGDTQYF,TGTGCCAGCAGCTTAGGTGGTGCGGGACTAGCGGTCTCAGGGGATACGCAGTATTTT
.,.,TRBJ2-2,TRBV30,CARGSYTGELFF,TGTGCCCGGGGCTCTTACACCGGGGAGCTGTTTTTT
.,TRBD2,TRBJ2-5,TRBV5-5,CASSPGTSGGLEAQYF,TGTGCCAGCAGTCCCGGGACTAGCGGGGGACTAGAGGCCCAGTACTTC
.,TRBD2,TRBJ2-1,TRBV14,CASSQKFLTSGGRNEQFF,TGTGCCAGCAGCCAAAAATTTCTTACTAGCGGGGGACGCAATGAGCAGTTCTTC
.,.,TRBJ1-3,TRBV5-6,CASSLVGSSGNTIYF,TGTGCCAGCAGCTTGGTTGGCAGCTCTGGAAACACCATATATTTT
many,TRBD1,TRBJ1-6,TRBV9,CASSSPGQGYSPLHF,TGTGCCAGCAGCTCGCCGGGACAGGGTTATTCACCCCTCCACTTT
.,.,TRBJ2-2,TRBV4-1,CASSLGSGATGELFF,TGCGCCAGCAGCCTAGGATCAGGGGCCACCGGGGAGCTGTTTTTT
.,.,TRBJ2-2,TRBV6-5,CASTGDTGELFF,TGTGCCAGCACAGGGGACACCGGGGAGCTGTTTTTT
medium-sized,.,TRBJ2-2,TRBV19,CASSPSNRRNGELFF,TGTGCCAGTTCCCCCAGTAACAGGCGGAACGGGGAGCTGTTTTTT
.,TRBD2,TRBJ2-7,TRBV4-2,CASSQVGLDPYEQYF,TGTGCCAGCAGCCAAGTGGGACTAGACCCCTACGAGCAGTACTTC
once,.,TRBJ2-6,TRBV7-3,CASSLDRPGTAGANVLTF,TGTGCCAGCAGCTTAGACAGGCCTGGAACTGCTGGGGCCAACGTCCTGACTTTC
once,.,TRBJ2-3,TRBV28,CASTPPGGRTDTQYF,TGTGCCAGCACCCCCCCCGGGGGGCGCACAGATACGCAGTATTTT
.,TRBD2,TRBJ2-7,TRBV9,CASSPRTSGATYEQYF,TGTGCCAGCAGCCCCCGTACTAGCGGGGCGACCTACGAGCAGTACTTC
.,.,TRBJ2-2,TRBV6-5,CASKARGGTGELFF,TGTGCCAGCAAGGCCAGGGGCGGCACCGGGGAGCTGTTTTTT
once,TRBD1,TRBJ1-1,TRBV3-1/TRBV3-2,CASSWQGAGTEAFF,TGTGCCAGCAGCTGGCAGGGGGCGGGCACTGAAGCTTTCTTT
.,TRBD1,TRBJ1-3,TRBV9,CASSVEPSRQGTPSRVTGNTIYF,TGTGCCAGCAGCGTAGAACCCTCCCGACAGGGGACCCCTTCCCGGGTGACTGGAAACACCATATATTTT
.,TRBD1,TRBJ2-3,TRBV6-5,CATYRGQPDTQYF,TGTGCCACCTACAGGGGGCAGCCAGATACGCAGTATTTT
.,.,TRBJ2-3,TRBV5-1,CASSFGFSTDTQYF,TGCGCCAGCAGCTTCGGTTTCAGCACAGATACGCAGTATTTT
.,TRBD1,TRBJ1-4,TRBV5-6,CASSKQGAGEKLFF,TGTGCCAGCAGCAAACAGGGGGCCGGGGAAAAACTGTTTTTT
.,TRBD1,TRBJ1-3,TRBV3-1/TRBV3-2,CASSQGAVRTGGNTIYF,TGTGCCAGCAGCCAAGGGGCCGTACGGACAGGGGGAAACACCATATATTTT
few,.,TRBJ1-1,TRBV5-1,CASSLDNMNTEAFF,TGCGCCAGCAGCTTGGATAATATGAACACTGAAGCTTTCTTT
.,TRBD2,TRBJ2-6,TRBV7-2,CASSAGRSSGANVLTF,TGTGCCAGCAGCGCCGGGAGGAGCTCTGGGGCCAACGTCCTGACTTTC
.,.,TRBJ2-7,TRBV9,CASSVVAGAYEQYF,TGTGCCAGCAGCGTAGTGGCAGGGGCCTACGAGCAGTACTTC
.,.,TRBJ1-6,TRBV18,CASSGQRDSPLHF,TGTGCCAGCTCAGGGCAGAGGGATTCACCCCTCCACTTT
.,TRBD1,TRBJ2-6,TRBV28,CASSSGQGRSGANVLTF,TGTGCCAGCAGTTCGGGACAGGGTAGATCTGGGGCCAACGTCCTGACTTTC
.,.,TRBJ2-7,TRBV12-5,CASGLGQSIYEQYF,TGTGCTAGTGGTTTGGGACAGAGTATATACGAGCAGTACTTC
.,TRBD1,TRBJ1-6,TRBV3-1/TRBV3-2,CASSQRTGNSPLHF,TGTGCCAGCAGCCAAAGGACAGGGAATTCACCCCTCCACTTT
few,.,TRBJ1-5,TRBV11-3,CASSLTGNQPQHF,TGTGCCAGCAGCTTAACCGGGAACCAGCCCCAGCATTTT
.,TRBD2,TRBJ2-2,TRBV4-3,CASSQESLAGGQSGELFF,TGCGCCAGCAGCCAAGAGTCGCTAGCGGGGGGTCAATCAGGGGAGCTGTTTTTT
.,TRBD1,TRBJ1-1,TRBV7-3,CASSPASTGRTEAFF,TGTGCCAGCAGCCCCGCCTCGACAGGGAGGACTGAAGCTTTCTTT
.,TRBD1,TRBJ1-2,TRBV5-1,CASSGTEANYGYTF,TGCGCCAGCAGCGGGACAGAAGCTAACTATGGCTACACCTTC
.,TRBD2,TRBJ2-3,TRBV19,CASKPGGTSTDTQYF,TGTGCCAGTAAGCCGGGGGGGACCAGCACAGATACGCAGTATTTT
.,TRBD2,TRBJ2-5,TRBV7-8,CASSPQRLAETQYF,TGTGCCAGCAGCCCCCAAAGACTAGCGGAGACCCAGTACTTC
.,.,TRBJ2-5,TRBV19,CASSPGQPVESAQYF,TGTGCCAGTAGTCCAGGACAGCCCGTTGAGTCGGCCCAGTACTTC
.,TRBD1,TRBJ1-5,TRBV24-1,CATSGSGGSQPQHF,TGTGCCACCAGTGGATCAGGGGGCAGTCAGCCCCAGCATTTT
.,.,TRBJ2-1,TRBV5-1,CASSPGGASSYNEQFF,TGCGCCAGCAGCCCTGGGGGGGCCAGCTCCTACAATGAGCAGTTCTTC
once,TRBD1,TRBJ1-5,TRBV28,CASSFTGQAPQPQHF,TGTGCCAGCAGTTTTACGGGACAGGCCCCCCAGCCCCAGCATTTT
.,.,TRBJ1-5,TRBV3-1/TRBV3-2,CASSQGGRAQGQPQHF,TGTGCCAGCAGCCAAGGGGGTAGGGCCCAGGGGCAGCCCCAGCATTTT
.,TRBD2,TRBJ2-1,TRBV2,CASSVRLATIYNEQFF,TGTGCCAGCAGTGTCCGACTAGCCACAATATACAATGAGCAGTTCTTC
once,.,TRBJ2-2,TRBV7-9,CASSSTGLGELFF,TGTGCCAGCAGCTCAACAGGGCTCGGGGAGCTGTTTTTT
medium-sized,TRBD1,TRBJ1-5,TRBV28,CASSLQGTGGLRQPQHF,TGTGCCAGCAGTTTACAGGGGACAGGGGGATTAAGACAGCCCCAGCATTTT
.,.,TRBJ2-2,TRBV27,CASSLLRTGELFF,TGTGCCAGCAGTTTACTCAGGACCGGGGAGCTGTTTTTT
.,.,TRBJ1-6,TRBV14,CASSLTWGDNSPLHF,TGTGCCAGCAGCCTGACGTGGGGGGATAATTCACCCCTCCACTTT
.,.,TRBJ1-2,TRBV5-6,CASSRGLVYGYTF,TGTGCCAGCAGCCGGGGGTTAGTATATGGCTACACCTTC
few,.,TRBJ2-1,TRBV5-6,CASSLVAMSSYNEQFF,TGTGCCAGCAGCTTAGTAGCGATGAGCTCCTACAATGAGCAGTTCTTC